Below, one TCR beta chain is given with its context. This sample was taken from a study of blood T cell repertoires in COVID-19. The CDR3 has 15 residues. Germline lookup yields CDR1 KGHSY and CDR2 FQNENV. V lost 0 bases and J 7 bases, leaving 13 bases between the germline ends. Sequencing was performed with immunoSEQ multiplex PCR; in TCRdb, only in-frame clones are kept and a portion is missing. The sample records about 240,000 clones, about 81% being singletons. The sequence derives from a woman aged 60-75 years with active or convalescent COVID-19. Sequencing was carried out using peripheral blood. V usage is TRBV16 and J usage is TRBJ1-5, with a weak D call TRBD1 (6 bases). The DNA of the CDR3 is TGTGCCAGCAGCCAATCCGGAACAGGGATACAGCCCCAGCATTTT. This codes for CASSQSGTGIQPQHF.